The 2 T cell receptor beta chains given below trace back to one sample, sequenced in a study of CD8 T cells in ankylosing spondylitis. TCRdb processed the 5' RACE reads anew with MiXCR; each CDR3 protein has one entry. The sample shows 100,000 to 150,000 distinct CDR3 sequences, 11% of them seen only once. The sample comprised blood, either unsorted or a sorted T cell fraction (not recorded which). The source of these receptors is a female donor with ankylosing spondylitis or in good health (not recorded which).

This clonotype was observed many times. CDR3 region: CASSSRDRGWIKVSTEAFF. CDR3 bases: TGTGCCAGCAGCTCCCGGGACAGGGGTTGGATAAAGGTGAGCACTGAAGCTTTCTTT. The chain employs TRBV5-4 and TRBJ1-1; TRBD1 agrees at 10 bases. CDR1 is SGHNT, CDR2 YYREEE, per germline (reference sequence). J lost 4 bases, V lost 3 bases, and 18 bases had no gene match. The CDR3 covers 19 residues.

This clonotype was recorded a few times. V is TRBV7-2 and J is TRBJ1-3; 7 nucleotides match TRBD1. With 5 bases clipped from V and 8 bases from J, the junction kept 9 bases outside the gene matches. The length of the CDR3 is 14 residues. CDR1 is SGHTA and CDR2 is FQGNSA in the germline V gene. CDR3 nucleotides: TGTGCCAGCAGCGCCGAATCACAGGGGTACACCATATATTTT. Amino acids: CASSAESQGYTIYF.